The 19 T cell receptor beta chains below come from one sample, sequenced in a study of beta chain features in type 1 diabetes. cDNA synthesis used the whole RNA isolate, giving expressed TCRB sequences. Measured with immunoSEQ multiplex PCR; TCRdb has only the in-frame clones, and not every one. The repertoire consists of 120,000 to 150,000 clones, with approximately 52% occurring once and the leading ten covering around 0.43%. Sequencing was carried out using Tregs from blood. These receptors all come from a man between 18 and 35 years old in good health.

This chain connects TRBV29-1 to TRBJ1-4; D uncertain. The V end was cut by 7 bases, the J end by 8 bases, with 14 bases between. Per the germline V gene, CDR1 is SQVTM and CDR2 is ANQGSEA. There are 12 residues in the CDR3. The CDR3 DNA follows: TGCAGCGCGGGGTCCCAGAGCGAAAAACTGTTTTTT. Amino acid sequence: CSAGSQSEKLFF.

V and J are TRBV4-1 and TRBJ1-2, with D maybe TRBD1 (5 bases). Germline CDR1 MGHRA, CDR2 YSYEKL. The CDR3 runs 14 residues. The germline V and J ends were trimmed by 0 bases and 5 bases, with 10 bases remaining between them. The CDR3, as DNA: TGCGCCAGCAGCCAAGATCCAGGGAGGTATGGCTACACCTTC. Amino acids: CASSQDPGRYGYTF.

This sequence joins TRBV7-2 and TRBJ2-1; tentative D call: TRBD2 (5 bases). The CDR3 is 13 residues long. The V end lost 6 bases, the J end lost 5 bases, and 11 bases lay between the germline ends. The germline V gene has CDR1 SGHTA and CDR2 FQGNSA. CDR3 protein: CASSMDGDNEQFF. CDR3 DNA: TGTGCCAGCAGTATGGACGGGGACAATGAGCAGTTCTTC.

J is TRBJ1-2 and V is TRBV2; no firm D call. Germline CDR1 and CDR2: SNHLY and FYNNEI. The CDR3 totals 12 residues. V lost 4 bases to trimming and J lost 5 bases, with 8 bases between them. CDR3 nucleotide sequence: TGTGCCAGCAGTGTACGAGGGTATGGCTACACCTTC. This gives the protein CASSVRGYGYTF.

The rearrangement uses TRBV5-1 and TRBJ2-3; a weak D match, TRBD1 (6 bases). CDR3 length: 14 residues. The V end lost 0 bases, the J end lost 4 bases, and 9 bases lay between the germline ends. From germline, CDR1 is SGHRS and CDR2 YFSETQ. The CDR3 is CASSLDRAPDTQYF. In DNA form, the CDR3 reads TGCGCCAGCAGCTTGGACAGGGCCCCAGATACGCAGTATTTT.

This rearrangement joins TRBV28 to TRBJ2-7; D is unresolved. CDR3 size: 14 residues. The germline V and J ends were trimmed by 5 bases and 7 bases, with 18 bases remaining between them. Looked up from germline, CDR1 is MDHEN and CDR2 is SYDVKM. The CDR3 loop reads CASSETTGSREQYF. The CDR3 region has the DNA TGTGCCAGCAGTGAAACCACTGGGTCGAGGGAGCAGTACTTC.

The chain couples TRBV9 to TRBJ1-3, with TRBD1 identical over 9 bases. The CDR3 contains 19 residues. Germline loops: CDR1 SGDLS, CDR2 YYNGEE. The junction had 12 bases not matched to a gene; V was cut back by 1 base and J by 1 base. CDR3 bases: TGTGCCAGCAGCGTATGGGATGTCGGGACAGGGACGTCTGGAAACACCATATATTTT. It yields the protein CASSVWDVGTGTSGNTIYF.

The gene calls are TRBV7-2 and TRBJ1-3; TRBD1 matches 9 bases. The CDR3 loop spans 17 amino acids. J gave up 8 bases and V 2 bases, and 13 bases lay outside the gene matches. Germline V gene data show CDR1 as SGHTA and CDR2 as FQGNSA. The CDR3 protein is CASSLLPGQGTGDTIYF. CDR3 nucleotides: TGTGCCAGCAGCTTACTTCCCGGACAGGGGACGGGAGACACCATATATTTT.

This clone occurred a few times. The V and J genes are TRBV7-2 and TRBJ2-3; 7 bases fit TRBD2. CDR1 SGHTA and CDR2 FQGNSA come from the germline V gene. This CDR3 is built from 18 residues. V gave up 1 base and J gave up 2 bases; unmatched junction bases: 12. The CDR3: CASSLVLASTLDTDTQYF. The CDR3, as DNA: TGTGCCAGCAGCTTAGTACTAGCGAGTACGCTCGACACAGATACGCAGTATTTT.

The V call is TRBV10-3, the J call TRBJ2-6; 7 bases line up with TRBD1. Per the germline V gene, CDR1 is ENHRY and CDR2 is SYGVKD. The CDR3 is 14 amino acids. V shed 10 bases and J 3 bases; nucleotides not matched to a gene: 6. The CDR3 loop is CATGTGVGANVLTF. The CDR3 nucleotides read TGTGCCACCGGTACAGGGGTTGGGGCCAACGTCCTGACTTTC.

The chain has TRBV18 and TRBJ2-1, with 10 nucleotides matching TRBD2. Germline CDR1 KGHSH, CDR2 LQKENI. The CDR3 runs to 16 residues. Trimming at V came to 2 bases and at J to 8 bases, leaving 9 bases not matched to a gene. CDR3 DNA sequence: TGTGCCAGCTCACCAAGGCAGGCTAGCGGGGGTGATGAGCAGTTCTTC. Amino acids: CASSPRQASGGDEQFF.

This clone was found once. V gene TRBV18 combines with J gene TRBJ1-4; tentatively, D is TRBD1 (6 bases). The CDR3 extends over 15 amino acids. In germline, CDR1 is KGHSH, CDR2 LQKENI. Between the trimmed V and J ends, which lost 3 bases and 4 bases, there was a span of 12 bases. The CDR3 protein is CASSPRGQDNEKLFF. Written as DNA, the CDR3 is TGTGCCAGCTCACCGAGGGGACAAGATAATGAAAAACTGTTTTTT.

The chain employs TRBV5-1 and TRBJ1-1; the D gene is possibly TRBD1 (6 bases). V was shortened by 2 bases and J by 1 base, with 12 bases between the two germline ends. The CDR3 is made up of 15 amino acids. Per the germline V gene, CDR1 is SGHRS and CDR2 is YFSETQ. The DNA for the CDR3 is TGCGCCAGCAGCTTTGCCGGACAGCAGAACACTGAAGCTTTCTTT. Protein product: CASSFAGQQNTEAFF.

The chain links TRBV27 to TRBJ1-4; D is undetermined. This CDR3 has 14 amino acids. In germline, CDR1 is MNHEY, CDR2 SMNVEV (reference sequence). The V and J ends lost 4 bases and 8 bases respectively, with 14 bases between them. The CDR3 spells CASSSTMNWEKLFF. The CDR3 region has the DNA TGTGCCAGCAGTTCGACAATGAATTGGGAAAAACTGTTTTTT.

This clone was detected a few times. V gene TRBV7-2 combines with J gene TRBJ2-7; D unresolved. Germline loops: CDR1 SGHTA, CDR2 FQGNSA. V dropped 3 bases and J dropped 6 bases, with 12 bases sitting between them. The CDR3 sequence is 13 residues long. The CDR3 DNA reads TGTGCCAGCAGCTTCGTCCGGCAGGCCGAGCAGTACTTC. Its translation is CASSFVRQAEQYF.

V is TRBV2 and J is TRBJ2-7; 7 nucleotides match TRBD2. With V trimmed by 8 bases and J by 3 bases, 10 bases remained unmatched. Germline V gene sequence: CDR1 SNHLY, CDR2 FYNNEI. This CDR3 comprises 14 residues. The CDR3 reads CASPGASGRYEQYF. The CDR3 region has the DNA TGTGCCAGCCCTGGGGCTAGCGGCCGCTACGAGCAGTACTTC.

The chain combines TRBV5-1 with TRBJ2-1; D possibly corresponds to TRBD1 (5 bases). The V end was cut by 4 bases, the J end by 8 bases, with 13 bases between. CDR1 and CDR2 (germline): SGHRS, YFSETQ. This CDR3 has 13 amino acids. CDR3 sequence reads: CASSNVRRDEQFF. The CDR3 DNA is TGCGCCAGCAGCAACGTCCGCAGGGATGAGCAGTTCTTC.

This clone was recorded a few times. V and J are TRBV10-3 and TRBJ2-2, with 8 bases identical to TRBD1. The ends lost 4 bases at V and 5 bases at J; junction bases unmatched: 6. The CDR3 contains 15 residues. Germline V gene data show CDR1 as ENHRY and CDR2 as SYGVKD. CDR3 loop: CAISAGGAWTGELFF. The CDR3 DNA reads TGTGCCATCAGTGCAGGGGGCGCTTGGACCGGGGAGCTGTTTTTT.

This clone was seen only a few times. The chain is built from TRBV7-2 and TRBJ1-6; D is perhaps TRBD1 (5 bases). This CDR3 has 13 amino acids. CDR1 SGHTA and CDR2 FQGNSA come from the germline V gene. The V end was cut by 1 base, the J end by 10 bases, with 8 bases between. CDR3 nucleotides: TGTGCCAGCAGCTTAGTAAGGGGCTCACCCCTCCACTTT. Translating gives CASSLVRGSPLHF.